These 15 T cell receptor beta chains were all obtained from the same sample, sequenced in a study of T cell repertoires in cytomegalovirus infection. TCRdb recomputed calls from the reads with MiXCR, one row per CDR3 protein. Altogether about 890,000 distinct CDR3 sequences are present, around 32% being singletons, with the ten largest covering 13%. These receptors lack a known antigen. The specimen was cultured CD8+ T cells from PBMCs, collected from culture after CMV antigen stimulation. These receptors all come from a human donor in good health (CMV status not recorded). Some clones in this sample may be carry-over from other donors' samples.

The chain uses TRBV19 and TRBJ1-1; D uncertain. The CDR3 contains 11 residues. Trimming took off 4 bases at V and 8 bases at J, with 8 bases between the two ends. The germline CDR1 and CDR2 sequences are LNHDA and SQIVND (reference sequence). CDR3 DNA: TGTGCCAGTAGTAGAGGAAAGGAAGCTTTCTTT. This translates into CASSRGKEAFF.

This clonotype was observed a single time. It is likely a read error, because the conserved phenylalanine at the end of the CDR3 is missing. The chain employs TRBV7-9 and TRBJ2-2, with 14 bases lining up with TRBD2. Germline-derived CDR1 and CDR2 are SEHNR and FQNEAQ (reference sequence). This CDR3 region has 17 residues. With 4 bases clipped from V and 5 bases from J, the junction kept 6 bases outside the gene matches. CDR3 sequence reads: CASSSGTSGGETGELFS. The CDR3 DNA reads TGTGCCAGCAGCTCAGGGACTAGCGGGGGAGAAACCGGGGAGCTGTTTTCT.

This clonotype was found a few times. V is TRBV7-9 and J is TRBJ1-6; unclear D gene. Per germline, CDR1 SEHNR and CDR2 FQNEAQ (reference sequence). The length of the CDR3 is 12 residues. The V end was cut by 1 base, the J end by 12 bases, with 7 bases between. CDR3 amino acids: CASSLDGRPLHF. In nucleotides, the CDR3 is TGTGCCAGCAGCTTAGACGGTCGACCCCTCCACTTT.

The table lists this clonotype with many counts. V is TRBV7-6 and J is TRBJ2-3, with D possibly being TRBD2 (5 bases). The CDR3 sequence is 15 residues long. Germline-derived CDR1 and CDR2 are SGHVS and FNYEAQ. V lost 5 bases to trimming and J lost 4 bases, with 16 bases between them. The CDR3 coding sequence is TGTGCCAGCAGCCAGTCCTCCGGGGTTGCAGATACGCAGTATTTT. The encoded protein is CASSQSSGVADTQYF.

The CDR3, as DNA: TGTGCCAGCAGCTTCGAAGCCGGGAGGTTGATCGGAAACACCATATATTTT. It is translated as CASSFEAGRLIGNTIYF. The chain recombines TRBV7-9 with TRBJ1-3; D gene unclear. V was clipped by 3 bases and J by 4 bases, with 19 bases between them. Germline lookup yields CDR1 SEHNR and CDR2 FQNEAQ (reference sequence). The CDR3 length is 17 residues. The whole variable domain, filled in from reference TRBV7-9 and TRBJ1-3, reads DTGVSQNPRHKITKRGQNVTFRCDPISEHNRLYWYRQTLGQGPEFLTYFQNEAQLEKSRLLSDRFSAERPKGSFSTLEIQRTEQGDSAMYLCASSFEAGRLIGNTIYFGEGSWLTVV.

This clonotype was picked up one time. The junction and the germline gene differ at one end; a read error may be behind it. The chain combines TRBV7-9 with TRBJ1-4; D is ambiguous. From germline, CDR1 is SEHNR and CDR2 FQNEAQ (reference sequence). The CDR3 covers 15 residues. This CDR3 is CVSSSLQNPNEKLFF. DNA of the CDR3: TGTGTCAGCAGCTCCCTACAGAACCCTAATGAAAAACTGTTTTTT.

In this sample, this clonotype turned up a few times. The V call is TRBV5-8, the J call TRBJ2-3; possible D gene TRBD2, 5 bases. CDR3 length: 18 amino acids. CDR1 is SGHTS and CDR2 is YDEGEE in the germline V gene. V shed 3 bases and J shed 0 bases, with 20 bases lying between them. The CDR3 reads CASSSAGGRDPSTDTQYF. CDR3 DNA: TGTGCCAGCAGCTCCGCGGGCGGGCGAGATCCTAGCACAGATACGCAGTATTTT.

The chain uses TRBV12-5 and TRBJ1-1; tentative D call: TRBD1 (6 bases). CDR3 length: 14 residues. The germline gives CDR1 LGHNT, CDR2 FRNRAP. V was cut by 1 base and J by 4 bases, with 10 bases left in between. CDR3 bases: TGTGCTAGTGGTTTGGACCAGACAGGCACTGAAGCTTTCTTT. Its translation: CASGLDQTGTEAFF.

This chain uses TRBV4-3 with TRBJ2-1; 7 nucleotides align to TRBD1. Looked up from germline, CDR1 is LGHNA and CDR2 is YSLEER. This CDR3 is built from 14 residues. The V segment lost 1 base and the J segment 13 bases; nucleotides outside the gene matches: 10. DNA of the CDR3: TGCGCCAGCAGCCAAGGGATGGACAGGATTTACCAGTTCTTC. Translating gives CASSQGMDRIYQFF.

A few counts support this clonotype. The rearrangement uses TRBV29-1 and TRBJ1-2; D may be TRBD1 (5 bases). Trimming took 4 bases from V and 8 from J, leaving 14 bases between them. The length of the CDR3 is 12 residues. The V gene's germline CDR1 is SQVTM and CDR2 ANQGSEA. CDR3 amino acids: CSVVGGAGGYTF. In DNA, the CDR3 is TGCAGCGTTGTCGGAGGGGCGGGCGGCTACACCTTC.

Ten or more counts support this clonotype. The chain links TRBV6-1 to TRBJ1-5; 7 bases are shared with TRBD1. Germline CDR1 MNHNS, CDR2 SASEGT. V was clipped by 6 bases and J by 2 bases; unmatched bases: 7. The CDR3 length is 15 residues. CDR3 coding DNA: TGTGCCAGCAGACCGACAGGGCTAGGCAATCAGCCCCAGCATTTT. Translated: CASRPTGLGNQPQHF.

This clonotype has just a few counts. V is TRBV27 and J is TRBJ1-2, with D maybe TRBD1 (5 bases). The CDR3 length is 13 residues. V was clipped by 4 bases and J by 2 bases, with 8 bases between them. In germline, CDR1 is MNHEY, CDR2 SMNVEV (reference sequence). The CDR3 sequence: CASSYRQNYGYTF. The CDR3 nucleotides read TGTGCCAGCAGTTACCGACAGAACTATGGCTACACCTTC.

For the CDR3, the DNA is TGTGCCAGCTACCGATGGACAGATACGCAGTATTTT. Its translation is CASYRWTDTQYF. The V and J genes are TRBV2 and TRBJ2-3, with unresolved D. The CDR3 sequence is 12 residues long. CDR1 is SNHLY, CDR2 FYNNEI, per germline. Trimming stripped 8 bases from V and 3 bases from J, with 9 bases between.

This clonotype was observed at least ten times. The chain employs TRBV12-3 or TRBV12-4 and TRBJ2-7; no firm D call. Trimming shortened V by 3 bases and J by 4 bases, and 22 bases separated the two germline ends. The CDR3 spans 17 residues. The CDR3 spells CASSFNPSSLPEYEQYF. CDR3 bases: TGTGCCAGCAGTTTCAACCCCTCGTCACTCCCTGAATACGAGCAGTACTTC.

This clonotype was seen ten or more times. V usage is TRBV7-9 and J usage is TRBJ2-3; D unresolved. CDR1 and CDR2 from the germline V gene are SEHNR and FQNEAQ (reference sequence). Trimming shortened V by 6 bases and J by 3 bases, and 13 bases separated the two germline ends. CDR3 length: 14 residues. For the CDR3, the DNA is TGTGCCAGCAGAACGGGCAGGAAGACAGATACGCAGTATTTT. Protein sequence: CASRTGRKTDTQYF.